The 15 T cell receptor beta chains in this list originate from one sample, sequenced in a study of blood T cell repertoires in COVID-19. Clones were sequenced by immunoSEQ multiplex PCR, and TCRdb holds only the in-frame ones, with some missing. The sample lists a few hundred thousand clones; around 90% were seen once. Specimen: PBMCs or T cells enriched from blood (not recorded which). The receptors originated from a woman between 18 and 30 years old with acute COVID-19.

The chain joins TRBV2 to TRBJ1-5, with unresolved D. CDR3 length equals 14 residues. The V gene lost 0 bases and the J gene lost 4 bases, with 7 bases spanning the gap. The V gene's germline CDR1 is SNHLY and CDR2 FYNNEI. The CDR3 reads CASSEATGNQPQHF. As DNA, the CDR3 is TGTGCCAGCAGTGAAGCCACGGGGAATCAGCCCCAGCATTTT.

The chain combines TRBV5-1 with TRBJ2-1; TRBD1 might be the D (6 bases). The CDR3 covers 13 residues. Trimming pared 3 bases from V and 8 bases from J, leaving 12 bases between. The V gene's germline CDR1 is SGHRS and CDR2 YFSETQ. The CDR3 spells CASSWTESHEQFF. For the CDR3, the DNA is TGCGCCAGCAGCTGGACAGAGAGCCATGAGCAGTTCTTC.

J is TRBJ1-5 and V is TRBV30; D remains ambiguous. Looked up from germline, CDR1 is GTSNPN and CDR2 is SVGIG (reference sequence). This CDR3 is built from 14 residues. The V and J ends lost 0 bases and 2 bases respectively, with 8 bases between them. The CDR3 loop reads CAWSVRPGNQPQHF. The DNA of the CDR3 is TGTGCCTGGAGTGTACGTCCGGGCAATCAGCCCCAGCATTTT.

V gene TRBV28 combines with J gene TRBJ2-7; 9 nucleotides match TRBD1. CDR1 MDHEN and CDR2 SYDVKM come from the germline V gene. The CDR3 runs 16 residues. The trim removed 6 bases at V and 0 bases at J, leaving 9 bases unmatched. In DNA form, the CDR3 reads TGTGCCAGCAGCTCCTCCGGGACAGGGTCCTCCTACGAGCAGTACTTC. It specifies CASSSSGTGSSYEQYF.

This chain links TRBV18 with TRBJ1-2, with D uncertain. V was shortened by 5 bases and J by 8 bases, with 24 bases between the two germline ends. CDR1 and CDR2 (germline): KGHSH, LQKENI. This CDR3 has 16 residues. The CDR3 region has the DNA TGTGCCAGCTCAGGAGTAAAAACGGACTTCGCCGGGGGCTACACCTTC. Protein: CASSGVKTDFAGGYTF.

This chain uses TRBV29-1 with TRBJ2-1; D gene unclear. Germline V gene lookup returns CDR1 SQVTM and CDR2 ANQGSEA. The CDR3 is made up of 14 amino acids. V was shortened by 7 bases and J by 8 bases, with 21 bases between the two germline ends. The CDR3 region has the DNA TGCAGCGCTCTCCTAGAACCTTTCATCGATGAGCAGTTCTTC. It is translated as CSALLEPFIDEQFF.

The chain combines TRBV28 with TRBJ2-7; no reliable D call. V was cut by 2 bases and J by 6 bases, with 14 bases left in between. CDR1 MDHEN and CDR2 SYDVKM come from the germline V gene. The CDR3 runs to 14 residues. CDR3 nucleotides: TGTGCCAGCAGTTTAGAATATCGCGATTCCGAGCAGTACTTC. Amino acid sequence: CASSLEYRDSEQYF.

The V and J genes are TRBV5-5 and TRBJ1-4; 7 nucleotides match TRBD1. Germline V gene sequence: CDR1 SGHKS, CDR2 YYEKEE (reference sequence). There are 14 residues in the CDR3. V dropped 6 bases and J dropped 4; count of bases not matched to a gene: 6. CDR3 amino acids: CASTTGTVNEKLFF. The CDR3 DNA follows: TGTGCCAGCACGACCGGGACAGTTAATGAAAAACTGTTTTTT.

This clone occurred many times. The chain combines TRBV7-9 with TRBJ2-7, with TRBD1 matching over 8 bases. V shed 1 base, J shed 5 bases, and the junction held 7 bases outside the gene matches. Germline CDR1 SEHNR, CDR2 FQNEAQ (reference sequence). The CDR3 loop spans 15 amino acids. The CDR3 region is CASSLGDRISHEQYF. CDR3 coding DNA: TGTGCCAGCAGCTTAGGGGACAGGATATCTCACGAGCAGTACTTC.

Written as DNA, the CDR3 is TGTGCCAGCAACCCCACGGGGAGGGGTGGGGTCTATGGCTACACCTTC. Its protein is CASNPTGRGGVYGYTF. This chain uses TRBV28 with TRBJ1-2; D may be TRBD1 (5 bases). V was trimmed by 7 bases and J by 4 bases, leaving 22 bases between them. The CDR3 extends over 16 amino acids. Germline CDR1 and CDR2: MDHEN and SYDVKM.

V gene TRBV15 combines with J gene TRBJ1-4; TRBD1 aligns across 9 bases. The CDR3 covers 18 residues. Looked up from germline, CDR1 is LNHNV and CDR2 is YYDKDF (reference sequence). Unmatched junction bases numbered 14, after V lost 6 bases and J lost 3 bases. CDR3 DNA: TGTGCCACCAGGAAGAGTCTCGGGACAGGGATTGCTAATGAAAAACTGTTTTTT. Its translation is CATRKSLGTGIANEKLFF.

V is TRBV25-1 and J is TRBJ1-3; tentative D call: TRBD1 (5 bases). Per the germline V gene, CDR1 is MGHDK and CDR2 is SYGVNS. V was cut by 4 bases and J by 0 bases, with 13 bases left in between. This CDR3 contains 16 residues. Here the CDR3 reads CASSATGPRSGNTIYF. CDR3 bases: TGTGCCAGCAGTGCAACAGGTCCTCGCTCTGGAAACACCATATATTTT.

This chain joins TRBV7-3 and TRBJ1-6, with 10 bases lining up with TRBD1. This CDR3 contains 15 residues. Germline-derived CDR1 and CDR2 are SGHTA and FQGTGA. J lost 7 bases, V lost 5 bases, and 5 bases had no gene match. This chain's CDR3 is CASSLRGQGNSPLHF. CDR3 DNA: TGTGCCAGCAGCCTACGGGGACAGGGGAATTCACCCCTCCACTTT.

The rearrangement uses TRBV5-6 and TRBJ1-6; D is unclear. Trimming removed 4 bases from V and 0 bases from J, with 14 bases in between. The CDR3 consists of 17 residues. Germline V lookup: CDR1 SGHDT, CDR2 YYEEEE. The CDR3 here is CASSLGRLSSYNSPLHF. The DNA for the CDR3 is TGTGCCAGCAGCCTTGGTAGACTCAGCTCCTATAATTCACCCCTCCACTTT.

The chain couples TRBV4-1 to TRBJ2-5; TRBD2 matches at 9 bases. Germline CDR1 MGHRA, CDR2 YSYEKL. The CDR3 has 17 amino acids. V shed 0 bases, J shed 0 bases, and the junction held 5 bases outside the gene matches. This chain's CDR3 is CASSQERLADNQETQYF. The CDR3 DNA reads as TGCGCCAGCAGCCAAGAGAGACTAGCGGACAACCAAGAGACCCAGTACTTC.